These 28 T cell receptor beta chains were all obtained from the same sample, sequenced in a study of blood T cell repertoires in COVID-19. The data were produced by immunoSEQ multiplex PCR, yet TCRdb's version contains in-frame clones alone and is incomplete. The sample shows 200,000 to 300,000 clones, 80% to 90% of them seen only once. Input material: peripheral blood. Receptor source: a woman of 80 years or more with COVID-19, enrolled during active disease.

V is TRBV7-2 and J is TRBJ1-1; tentatively, D is TRBD1 (6 bases). The CDR3 totals 14 residues. V gave up 5 bases and J gave up 5 bases, with 15 bases separating them. CDR1 and CDR2 (germline): SGHTA, FQGNSA. The CDR3 loop reads CASSPDSSRTEAFF. The CDR3 region has the DNA TGTGCCAGCAGCCCGGACAGCTCGAGAACTGAAGCTTTCTTT.

This chain joins TRBV18 and TRBJ1-5, with D possibly matching TRBD1 (6 bases). The germline CDR1 and CDR2 sequences are KGHSH and LQKENI. Between the trimmed V and J ends, which lost 2 bases and 7 bases, there was a span of 12 bases. This CDR3 contains 14 residues. CDR3 in amino acids: CASSPSSQGQPQHF. The CDR3 DNA reads as TGTGCCAGCTCACCATCGAGCCAGGGGCAGCCCCAGCATTTT.

The genes are TRBV28 and TRBJ1-2, with a weak D call TRBD1 (5 bases). CDR1 is MDHEN and CDR2 is SYDVKM in the germline V gene. V shed 3 bases and J shed 5 bases, with 16 bases lying between them. The CDR3 has 15 amino acids. Written as DNA, the CDR3 is TGTGCCAGCAGTTTGGGCGTGGTTGGGACTTATGGCTACACCTTC. Amino acids: CASSLGVVGTYGYTF.

The chain joins TRBV6-2 or TRBV6-3 to TRBJ2-7, with 7 bases aligning to TRBD1. V dropped 0 bases and J dropped 4; count of bases not matched to a gene: 3. CDR3 length equals 14 residues. Germline CDR1 MNHEY, CDR2 SVGEGT. As DNA, the CDR3 is TGTGCCAGCAGTTACTCACAGGGGTGGTACGAGCAGTACTTC. Protein: CASSYSQGWYEQYF.

Only one count was recorded for this clone. This chain links TRBV2 with TRBJ1-2, with 9 bases that match TRBD1. CDR1 SNHLY and CDR2 FYNNEI come from the germline V gene. J lost 5 bases, V lost 6 bases, and 10 bases had no gene match. The CDR3 loop spans 15 amino acids. Written as DNA, the CDR3 is TGTGCCAGCAGAGGAACAGGGGGCGCTTCGTATGGCTACACCTTC. It encodes CASRGTGGASYGYTF.

This clone was detected many times. The chain employs TRBV18 and TRBJ1-3; D possibly corresponds to TRBD1 (6 bases). CDR1 and CDR2 from the germline V gene are KGHSH and LQKENI. V lost 6 bases to trimming and J lost 5 bases, with 26 bases between them. This CDR3 has 18 amino acids. As DNA, the CDR3 is TGTGCCAGCTCCCAAAACCGGGACACACTGATCCGGAGAAACACCATATATTTT. The encoded protein is CASSQNRDTLIRRNTIYF.

In regard to this clone: An end of the junction does not agree with germline; a read error may underlie this. CDR3 sequence reads: CASSLGTGDNQPQHF. The CDR3, as DNA: TGTGCTAGCAGCCTTGGGACAGGGGACAATCAGCCCCAGCATTTT. The V and J genes are TRBV7-7 and TRBJ1-5; 10 positions agree with TRBD1. The CDR3 is 15 amino acids. Germline V gene data show CDR1 as SSHAT and CDR2 as FNYEAQ (reference sequence).

V gene TRBV5-4 combines with J gene TRBJ2-5, with a weak D call TRBD1 (6 bases). Deletions cut 0 bases from V and 3 bases from J, with 12 bases between. Germline-derived CDR1 and CDR2 are SGHNT and YYREEE (reference sequence). The CDR3 is made up of 15 amino acids. CDR3 in amino acids: CASSLVGGGKETQYF. CDR3 sequence (DNA): TGTGCCAGCAGCTTGGTTGGGGGCGGCAAAGAGACCCAGTACTTC. The variable domain in full, with the rest retrieved from reference TRBV5-4 and TRBJ2-5, is ETGVTQSPTHLIKTRGQQVTLRCSSQSGHNTVSWYQQALGQGPQFIFQYYREEENGRGNFPPRFSGLQFPNYSSELNVNALELDDSALYLCASSLVGGGKETQYFGPGTRLLVL.

The chain is built from TRBV5-1 and TRBJ2-3, with 12 bases that match TRBD2. V shed 4 bases and J 6 bases; nucleotides not matched to a gene: 6. The CDR3 is 15 residues long. The germline V gene encodes CDR1 SGHRS and CDR2 YFSETQ. As DNA, the CDR3 is TGCGCCAGCAGCCGACTAGCGGGAGAAGGGGATACGCAGTATTTT. This gives the protein CASSRLAGEGDTQYF.

The V call is TRBV19, the J call TRBJ2-3; D not resolved. The CDR3 is 15 amino acids. The V end lost 6 bases, the J end lost 1 base, and 14 bases lay between the germline ends. In germline, CDR1 is LNHDA, CDR2 SQIVND (reference sequence). Written as DNA, the CDR3 is TGTGCCAGTAGCATCGGCCTCCAGGGCACAGATACGCAGTATTTT. Its protein product is CASSIGLQGTDTQYF.

The chain is built from TRBV2 and TRBJ1-1; D may be TRBD1 (6 bases). Germline values: CDR1 SNHLY, CDR2 FYNNEI. Trimming removed 5 bases from V and 1 base from J, with 14 bases in between. The CDR3 extends over 15 amino acids. The CDR3 loop is CASSKTDRPNTEAFF. The CDR3, as DNA: TGTGCCAGCAGTAAAACCGACAGGCCGAACACTGAAGCTTTCTTT.

J is TRBJ2-5 and V is TRBV5-6; 9 positions match TRBD2. The CDR3 is made up of 16 amino acids. The V gene's germline CDR1 is SGHDT and CDR2 YYEEEE. Trimming removed 2 bases from V and 6 bases from J; junction bases left unmatched: 11. The CDR3 sequence is CASSFFGVAGAKTQYF. Here the CDR3 DNA reads TGTGCCAGCAGCTTCTTCGGGGTAGCGGGGGCGAAGACCCAGTACTTC.

The gene calls are TRBV7-6 and TRBJ2-5; 12 positions agree with TRBD1. The length of the CDR3 is 15 residues. The ends lost 5 bases at V and 7 bases at J; junction bases unmatched: 8. Germline CDR1 reads SGHVS; CDR2 reads FNYEAQ. The CDR3 sequence: CASSGDRGPVGTQYF. CDR3 DNA: TGTGCCAGCAGCGGGGACAGGGGGCCCGTTGGGACCCAGTACTTC. The full variable domain, rest sourced from reference TRBV7-6 and TRBJ2-5, is GAGVSQSPRYKVTKRGQDVALRCDPISGHVSLYWYRQALGQGPEFLTYFNYEAQQDKSGLPNDRFSAERPEGSISTLTIQRTEQRDSAMYRCASSGDRGPVGTQYFGPGTRLLVL.

V gene TRBV28 combines with J gene TRBJ2-2; TRBD1 agrees at 10 bases. V was clipped by 5 bases and J by 6 bases; unmatched bases: 6. The CDR3 covers 15 residues. Germline V lookup: CDR1 MDHEN, CDR2 SYDVKM. The CDR3 region is CASSGGTGAAGELFF. CDR3 DNA sequence: TGTGCCAGCAGTGGGGGGACAGGGGCGGCCGGGGAGCTGTTTTTT.

The chain recombines TRBV14 with TRBJ2-5; TRBD1 aligns across 9 bases. This CDR3 comprises 16 residues. Trimming removed 6 bases from V and 5 bases from J; junction bases left unmatched: 13. CDR1 is SGHDN and CDR2 is FVKESK in the germline V gene. DNA for the CDR3: TGTGCCAGCAGTCCAGGGACAGGGATGCGGAGGGAGACCCAGTACTTC. It encodes CASSPGTGMRRETQYF. Combining the CDR3 with reference TRBV14 and TRBJ2-5 gives the whole variable domain EAGVTQFPSHSVIEKGQTVTLRCDPISGHDNLYWYRRVMGKEIKFLLHFVKESKQDESGMPNNRFLAERTGGTYSTLKVQPAELEDSGVYFCASSPGTGMRRETQYFGPGTRLLVL.

The chain recombines TRBV29-1 with TRBJ1-1, with 9 bases lining up with TRBD1. The CDR3 is 12 residues long. Germline trimming cut 7 bases from V and 8 bases from J; bases unmatched to any gene: 8. Looked up from germline, CDR1 is SQVTM and CDR2 is ANQGSEA. The CDR3 coding sequence is TGCAGCGGAAACAGGGGGCAGGACGAAGCTTTCTTT. Translating gives CSGNRGQDEAFF.

CDR3 loop: CASSQGGGRNEQYF. CDR3 nucleotide sequence: TGTGCCAGCAGCCAAGGAGGGGGCCGGAACGAGCAGTACTTC. The V call is TRBV14, the J call TRBJ2-7, with TRBD1 identical over 7 bases. V lost 1 base, J lost 5 bases, and 5 bases stayed unmatched. CDR3 size: 14 residues. CDR1 is SGHDN and CDR2 is FVKESK in the germline V gene.

This chain uses TRBV29-1 with TRBJ1-2; D might be TRBD1 (5 bases). Trimming left V 1 base short and J 1 base short, with 13 bases between. Germline values: CDR1 SQVTM, CDR2 ANQGSEA. CDR3 length: 15 amino acids. The CDR3: CSVEVGGSRNYGYTF. The CDR3 DNA follows: TGCAGCGTTGAAGTCGGGGGATCCCGTAACTATGGCTACACCTTC.

This clone was counted once. The CDR3 spells CATSRGVRDSNSPLHF. The CDR3 DNA reads TGTGCCACCAGCAGAGGTGTCAGGGATTCCAATTCACCCCTCCACTTT. This chain joins TRBV15 and TRBJ1-6, with D maybe TRBD1 (5 bases). Trimming took off 1 base at V and 7 bases at J, with 14 bases between the two ends. The V gene's germline CDR1 is LNHNV and CDR2 YYDKDF (reference sequence). The CDR3 has 16 residues.

The CDR3 here is CASSLGQERNIQYF. The CDR3 nucleotides read TGTGCCAGCAGCCTCGGACAGGAGCGGAACATTCAGTACTTC. V is TRBV5-8 and J is TRBJ2-4; 7 bases fit TRBD1. The CDR3 contains 14 residues. J lost 7 bases, V lost 4 bases, and 8 bases had no gene match. Germline V gene sequence: CDR1 SGHTS, CDR2 YDEGEE.

Concerning this clone: Sequence at one end of the junction differs from germline and may be a read error. CDR3 DNA sequence: TGTGCCAGCAGTTTAAGGGGGACCATCCAGGACGAGCAGTATTTC. Its protein is CASSLRGTIQDEQYF. The chain combines TRBV27 with TRBJ2-7, with a weak D call TRBD1 (6 bases). There are 15 residues in the CDR3. The germline V gene has CDR1 MNHEY and CDR2 SMNVEV (reference sequence).

The chain has TRBV13 and TRBJ1-4; TRBD1 agrees at 7 bases. This CDR3 contains 15 residues. CDR1 PRHDT and CDR2 FYEKMQ come from the germline V gene (reference sequence). J gave up 7 bases and V 0 bases, and 5 bases lay outside the gene matches. This CDR3 reads CASSLGQGVGEKLFF. CDR3 coding DNA: TGTGCCAGCAGCTTAGGCCAGGGGGTAGGTGAAAAACTGTTTTTT.

The chain combines TRBV29-1 with TRBJ1-1; 7 bases align to TRBD1. CDR1 is SQVTM and CDR2 is ANQGSEA in the germline V gene. V shed 6 bases and J 6 bases; nucleotides not matched to a gene: 10. The CDR3 sequence is 13 residues long. This CDR3 is CSVGHRGASEAFF. Here the CDR3 DNA reads TGCAGCGTGGGGCACAGGGGTGCATCTGAAGCTTTCTTT.

The V and J genes are TRBV5-1 and TRBJ2-7; D is uncertain. Germline V lookup: CDR1 SGHRS, CDR2 YFSETQ. V lost 0 bases and J lost 2, with 15 bases in between. This CDR3 comprises 16 residues. The CDR3 spells CASSLVSTQTPYEQYF. In nucleotides, the CDR3 is TGCGCCAGCAGCTTGGTGTCAACACAGACCCCCTACGAGCAGTACTTC.

The chain joins TRBV4-1 to TRBJ1-5; 8 bases match TRBD1. The length of the CDR3 is 17 residues. Germline loops: CDR1 MGHRA, CDR2 YSYEKL. V dropped 0 bases and J dropped 3; count of bases not matched to a gene: 7. DNA for the CDR3: TGCGCCAGCAGCCAAGATGACAGGGGATTACCCAATCAGCCCCAGCATTTT. Translation gives CASSQDDRGLPNQPQHF.

The J gene is TRBJ2-7, the V gene TRBV2, with a tentative D call TRBD1 (5 bases). CDR1 SNHLY and CDR2 FYNNEI come from the germline V gene. Trimming stripped 8 bases from V and 6 bases from J, with 17 bases between. This CDR3 is 13 amino acids long. The CDR3, as DNA: TGTGCCAGCCGAGGTCAGGGTAGTGGCGAGCAGTACTTC. It codes for CASRGQGSGEQYF. Based on the CDR3 plus reference TRBV2 and TRBJ2-7, the full variable domain is EPEVTQTPSHQVTQMGQEVILRCVPISNHLYFYWYRQILGQKVEFLVSFYNNEISEKSEIFDDQFSVERPDGSNFTLKIRSTKLEDSAMYFCASRGQGSGEQYFGPGTRLTVT.

V is TRBV5-6 and J is TRBJ2-5, with TRBD1 matching 7 bases. The CDR3 has 15 residues. Germline CDR1 reads SGHDT; CDR2 reads YYEEEE. V dropped 1 base and J dropped 2; count of bases not matched to a gene: 5. The CDR3 spells CASSLYGQVQETQYF. Written as DNA, the CDR3 is TGTGCCAGCAGCTTGTATGGACAGGTACAAGAGACCCAGTACTTC.

As DNA, the CDR3 is TGTGCCAGCAGCCCGACAGGGGCGAACACCGGGGAGCTGTTTTTT. Translating it yields CASSPTGANTGELFF. This rearrangement joins TRBV3-1 (or the pseudogene TRBV3-2) to TRBJ2-2, with TRBD1 identical over 8 bases. This CDR3 is 15 amino acids long. The germline V gene has CDR1 LGHDT and CDR2 YNNKEL (reference sequence). V lost 4 bases, J lost 0 bases, and 1 base stayed unmatched.